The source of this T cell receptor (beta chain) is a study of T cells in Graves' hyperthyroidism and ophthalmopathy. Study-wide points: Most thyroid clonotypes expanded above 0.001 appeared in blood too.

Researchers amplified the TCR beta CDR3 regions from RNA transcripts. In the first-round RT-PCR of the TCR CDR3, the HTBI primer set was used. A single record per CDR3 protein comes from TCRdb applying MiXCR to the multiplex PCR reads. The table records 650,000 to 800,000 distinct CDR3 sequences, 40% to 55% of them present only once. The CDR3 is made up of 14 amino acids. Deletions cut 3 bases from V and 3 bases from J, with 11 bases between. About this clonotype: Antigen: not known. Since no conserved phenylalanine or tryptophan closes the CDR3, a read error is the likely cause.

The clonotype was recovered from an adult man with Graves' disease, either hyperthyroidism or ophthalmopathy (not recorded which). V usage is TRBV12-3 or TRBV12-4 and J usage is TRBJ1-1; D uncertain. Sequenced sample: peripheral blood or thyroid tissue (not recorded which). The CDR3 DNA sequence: TGTGCCAGCAGTTTTCGGCAGACTTACACTGAAGCTTTCCTT. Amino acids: CASSFRQTYTEAFL.